Given below is one TCR beta chain in context. Its target is unknown. Blood sampling took place at baseline, cycle 4 day 1, and cycle 7 day 1. Clones were sequenced by immunoSEQ multiplex PCR, and TCRdb holds only the in-frame ones, with some missing. The sample has 34,000 or so clones, 75% to 95% seen once. The data derive from a study of OX40 agonist ivuxolimab in advanced cancers. Study overall: The dose-escalation cohort was around 83% male, with a mean age of around 54 years, ranging roughly 23 to 85. Allowance was made for prior anti-PD-1, anti-PD-L1 or anti-CTLA-4 therapy, and approximately 40% had some. Regarding the study as a whole: Clonal expansion from baseline to week 6 occurred in both CD4+ and CD8+ T cells.

CDR1 is MGHRA and CDR2 is YSYEKL in the germline V gene. The CDR3 has 17 residues. Trimming at V came to 3 bases and at J to 0 bases, leaving 8 bases not matched to a gene. The rearrangement joins TRBV4-1 to TRBJ2-3; the match to TRBD2 covers 8 bases. The origin of this receptor is an adult with an advanced solid tumor such as melanoma, head and neck, liver or kidney cancer. Specimen: CD4+ or CD8+ T cells sorted from blood, collected in a trial of the OX40 agonist ivuxolimab. CDR3 sequence (DNA): TGCGCCAGCAGCCAGTCTACGGGGGGGCGTAGCACAGATACGCAGTATTTT. Translating gives CASSQSTGGRSTDTQYF.